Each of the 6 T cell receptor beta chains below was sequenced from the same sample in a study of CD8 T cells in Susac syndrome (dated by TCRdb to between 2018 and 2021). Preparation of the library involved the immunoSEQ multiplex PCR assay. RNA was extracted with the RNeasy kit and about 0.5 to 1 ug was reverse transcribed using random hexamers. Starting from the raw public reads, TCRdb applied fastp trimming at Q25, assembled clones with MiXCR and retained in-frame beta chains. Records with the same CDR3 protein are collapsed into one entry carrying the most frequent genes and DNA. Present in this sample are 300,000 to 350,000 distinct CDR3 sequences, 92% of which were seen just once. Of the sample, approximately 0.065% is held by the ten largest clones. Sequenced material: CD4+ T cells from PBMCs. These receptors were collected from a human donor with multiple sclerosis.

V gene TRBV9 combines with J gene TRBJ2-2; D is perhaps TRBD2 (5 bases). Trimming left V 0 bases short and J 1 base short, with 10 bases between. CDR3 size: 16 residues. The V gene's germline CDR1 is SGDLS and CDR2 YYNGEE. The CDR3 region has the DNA TGTGCCAGCAGCGTAGGCACTAGTGGGAACACCGGGGAGCTGTTTTTT. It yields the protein CASSVGTSGNTGELFF. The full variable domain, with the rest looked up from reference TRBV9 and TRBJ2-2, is DSGVTQTPKHLITATGQRVTLRCSPRSGDLSVYWYQQSLDQGLQFLIQYYNGEERAKGNILERFSAQQFPDLHSELNLSSLELGDSALYFCASSVGTSGNTGELFFGEGSRLTVL.

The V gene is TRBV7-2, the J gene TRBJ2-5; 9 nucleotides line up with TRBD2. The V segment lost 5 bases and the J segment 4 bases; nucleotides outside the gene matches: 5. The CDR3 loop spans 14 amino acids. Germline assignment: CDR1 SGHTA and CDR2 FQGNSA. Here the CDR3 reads CASSTLAGLETQYF. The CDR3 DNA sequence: TGTGCCAGCAGCACTCTAGCGGGATTAGAGACCCAGTACTTC. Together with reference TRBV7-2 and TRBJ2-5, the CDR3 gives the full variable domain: GAGVSQSPSNKVTEKGKDVELRCDPISGHTALYWYRQSLGQGLEFLIYFQGNSAPDKSGLPSDRFSAERTGGSVSTLTIQRTQQEDSAVYLCASSTLAGLETQYFGPGTRLLVL.

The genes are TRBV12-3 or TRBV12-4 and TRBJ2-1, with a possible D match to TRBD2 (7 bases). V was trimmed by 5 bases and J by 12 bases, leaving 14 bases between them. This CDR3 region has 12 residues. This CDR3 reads CASSPRRGGQFF. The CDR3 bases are TGTGCCAGCAGTCCCCGGAGGGGGGGGCAGTTCTTC.

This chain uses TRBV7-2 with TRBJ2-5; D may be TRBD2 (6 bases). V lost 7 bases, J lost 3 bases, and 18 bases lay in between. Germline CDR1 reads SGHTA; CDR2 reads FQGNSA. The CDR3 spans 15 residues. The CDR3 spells CASTFVSGVKETQYF. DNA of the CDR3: TGTGCCAGCACCTTTGTTAGCGGAGTGAAAGAGACCCAGTACTTC.

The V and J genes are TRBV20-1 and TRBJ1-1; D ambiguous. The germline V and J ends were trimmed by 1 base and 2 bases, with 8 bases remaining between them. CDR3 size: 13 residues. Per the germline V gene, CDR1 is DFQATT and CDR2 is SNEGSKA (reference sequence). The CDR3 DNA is TGCAGTGCTAGAGGACCGTTTAACACTGAAGCTTTCTTT. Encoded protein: CSARGPFNTEAFF.

CDR3 nucleotides: TGTGCCAGCAGCTTGGAGGAAGACTATGGCTACACCTTC. It codes for CASSLEEDYGYTF. This chain connects TRBV5-6 to TRBJ1-2; D gene unclear. From germline, CDR1 is SGHDT and CDR2 YYEEEE. This CDR3 spans 13 amino acids. The V gene lost 0 bases and the J gene lost 3 bases, with 6 bases spanning the gap.